These 15 T cell receptor beta chains share one sample of origin, sequenced in a study of blood T cells in healthy people across ages. A J-beta primer mix and a sample-barcoded 5' primer were used in a second PCR of about 7 to 12 cycles. Each CDR3 protein gets one entry after TCRdb re-called the 5' RACE reads with MiXCR. This table holds about 1.1 million distinct CDR3 sequences, more than 30% found once. The source material was blood. These receptors all come from a man between 18 and 35 years old in good health.

Notes on this clonotype: An end of the junction does not agree with germline; a read error may underlie this. This chain uses TRBV19 with TRBJ1-2; D is perhaps TRBD1 (5 bases). CDR1 and CDR2 (germline): LNHDA, SQIVND (reference sequence). The CDR3 has 16 amino acids. As DNA, the CDR3 is TGTGCCAGTAGTCTCGGCCCCGGGACGGAGGTCTATGGCTGCACCTTC. The encoded protein is CASSLGPGTEVYGCTF.

This clonotype showed up just a few times. CDR3 DNA: TGCAGTGCTCAAGTAGCAGGGGGAACCACCGATCAGCCCCAGCATTTT. Protein sequence: CSAQVAGGTTDQPQHF. The rearrangement uses TRBV20-1 and TRBJ1-5; TRBD1 aligns across 7 bases. The germline CDR1 and CDR2 sequences are DFQATT and SNEGSKA (reference sequence). V was pared by 5 bases and J by 5 bases, with 15 bases of the junction left unmatched. CDR3 length: 16 amino acids.

V is TRBV25-1 and J is TRBJ2-1, with 7 positions matching TRBD2. This CDR3 is built from 15 residues. Germline assignment: CDR1 MGHDK and CDR2 SYGVNS. J lost 2 bases, V lost 0 bases, and 1 base had no gene match. DNA for the CDR3: TGTGCCAGCAGTGAATATCGGGGGGCCTACAATGAGCAGTTCTTC. Translating gives CASSEYRGAYNEQFF.

This chain connects TRBV7-6 to TRBJ2-5; D might be TRBD1 (5 bases). This CDR3 region has 14 residues. From germline, CDR1 is SGHVS and CDR2 FNYEAQ. The V and J ends lost 1 base and 4 bases respectively, with 10 bases between them. CDR3 loop: CASSLDRNGETQYF. The CDR3 DNA reads TGTGCCAGCAGCTTAGACAGGAACGGAGAGACCCAGTACTTC.

This chain uses TRBV10-3 with TRBJ1-1; TRBD1 matches at 8 bases. The CDR3 spans 14 residues. The ends lost 6 bases at V and 2 bases at J; junction bases unmatched: 5. Germline loops: CDR1 ENHRY, CDR2 SYGVKD. The CDR3 loop reads CAIRDRVGNTEAFF. Here the CDR3 DNA reads TGTGCCATCAGGGACAGGGTGGGAAACACTGAAGCTTTCTTT.

This clonotype was picked up a small number of times. J is TRBJ2-4 and V is TRBV5-1; TRBD2 matches at 7 bases. V was pared by 4 bases and J by 1 base, with 5 bases of the junction left unmatched. Germline V gives CDR1 SGHRS, CDR2 YFSETQ. This CDR3 is built from 15 residues. This CDR3 reads CASSSGTLAKNIQYF. The CDR3 DNA follows: TGCGCCAGCAGCAGCGGGACCCTGGCCAAAAACATTCAGTACTTC.

This chain's CDR3 is CATSAFSMNTEAFF. The CDR3 DNA reads as TGTGCCACCTCCGCTTTTTCCATGAACACTGAAGCTTTCTTT. The chain links TRBV7-2 to TRBJ1-1; unclear D gene. Deletions cut 10 bases from V and 0 bases from J, with 15 bases between. Germline loops: CDR1 SGHTA, CDR2 FQGNSA. The CDR3 loop spans 14 amino acids.

The table lists this clonotype with a count of one. The chain has TRBV5-1 and TRBJ2-2; the match to TRBD2 covers 11 bases. This CDR3 has 16 residues. From germline, CDR1 is SGHRS and CDR2 YFSETQ. V trimming: 7 bases; J trimming: 2 bases; junction bases outside the gene matches: 7. The CDR3 region is CASLKTSGDNTGELFF. CDR3 DNA sequence: TGCGCCAGCCTTAAGACTAGCGGGGATAACACCGGGGAGCTGTTTTTT.

The table lists this clonotype with many counts. This chain links TRBV5-1 with TRBJ2-1; either TRBD1 or TRBD2 may fit D (6 bases each). Germline V gene data show CDR1 as SGHRS and CDR2 as YFSETQ. The CDR3 is made up of 16 amino acids. Trimming cost V 4 bases and J 3 bases, with 17 bases left between them. The CDR3: CASSLPGAALYNEQFF. DNA for the CDR3: TGCGCCAGCAGCCTCCCGGGGGCAGCCCTCTACAATGAGCAGTTCTTC.

This clonotype was found a few times. The chain carries TRBV20-1 and TRBJ2-5; D gene ambiguous. Deletions cut 0 bases from V and 7 bases from J, with 18 bases between. Looked up from germline, CDR1 is DFQATT and CDR2 is SNEGSKA (reference sequence). This CDR3 has 15 amino acids. The CDR3 spells CSAREGWKTRPTQYF. The CDR3 nucleotides are TGCAGTGCTAGAGAGGGGTGGAAGACCCGTCCGACCCAGTACTTC.

The rearrangement uses TRBV5-1 and TRBJ1-2, with TRBD1 identical over 7 bases. Germline loops: CDR1 SGHRS, CDR2 YFSETQ. This CDR3 has 13 amino acids. V dropped 5 bases and J dropped 3; count of bases not matched to a gene: 4. The CDR3 loop reads CASREGADYGYTF. CDR3 nucleotides: TGCGCCAGCAGGGAGGGGGCTGACTATGGCTACACCTTC.

The rearrangement uses TRBV20-1 and TRBJ1-5; the match to TRBD1 covers 9 bases. Germline lookup yields CDR1 DFQATT and CDR2 SNEGSKA (reference sequence). Unmatched junction bases numbered 5, after V lost 6 bases and J lost 5 bases. This CDR3 is built from 13 residues. The CDR3 loop reads CSARTGADQPQHF. The CDR3 DNA reads TGCAGTGCCAGGACAGGGGCCGATCAGCCCCAGCATTTT.

This clonotype was observed a few times. This chain joins TRBV10-3 and TRBJ1-5; 8 bases are shared with TRBD1. The CDR3 loop spans 15 amino acids. With 3 bases clipped from V and 0 bases from J, the junction kept 1 base outside the gene matches. Germline CDR1 is ENHRY and CDR2 is SYGVKD. CDR3 protein: CAISDGQGSNQPQHF. CDR3 in DNA: TGTGCCATCAGTGATGGACAGGGTAGCAATCAGCCCCAGCATTTT.

Worth noting for this clonotype: A much larger clone lies a single base off, so this may be a read error. The rearrangement links TRBV9 to TRBJ1-1; 9 nucleotides match TRBD1. CDR1 and CDR2 (germline): SGDLS, YYNGEE. This CDR3 comprises 13 residues. Germline trimming cut 2 bases from V and 13 bases from J; bases unmatched to any gene: 9. CDR3 protein: CASSVVRDRVVFF. CDR3 sequence (DNA): TGTGCCAGCAGCGTCGTCCGGGACAGGGTTGTTTTCTTT.

This rearrangement joins TRBV6-6 to TRBJ1-1; D not resolved. The V end lost 8 bases, the J end lost 0 bases, and 7 bases lay between the germline ends. CDR1 and CDR2 (germline): MNHNY, SVGAGI (reference sequence). This CDR3 has 12 residues. The CDR3 DNA follows: TGTGCCAGCTGGGTCCTGAACACTGAAGCTTTCTTT. Residues: CASWVLNTEAFF.